The 21 T cell receptor beta chains reported below all come from one sample, sequenced in a study of cytomegalovirus exposure and HLA in healthy donors. A multiplex PCR was run with 60 Vbeta primers and 13 Jbeta primers. Assay used: immunoSEQ multiplex PCR; TCRdb lists only in-frame clones, some missing. Of around 190,000 clones in the sample, 60% to 85% were seen once. The sequencing sample was made of PBMCs. Every receptor here comes from a woman aged 35 to 49 in good health and CMV-seronegative.

This chain joins TRBV7-9 and TRBJ2-1, with 11 positions matching TRBD2. CDR1 is SEHNR, CDR2 FQNEAQ, per germline (reference sequence). V was clipped by 1 base and J by 9 bases; unmatched bases: 5. The length of the CDR3 is 15 residues. The CDR3 reads CASSLGGTSGTEQFF. CDR3 nucleotide sequence: TGTGCCAGCAGCTTAGGTGGGACTAGCGGAACTGAGCAGTTCTTC.

This chain joins TRBV11-2 and TRBJ2-7, with D perhaps TRBD2 (6 bases). The germline V gene encodes CDR1 SGHAT and CDR2 FQNNGV. CDR3 length: 16 amino acids. V lost 6 bases to trimming and J lost 0 bases, with 18 bases between them. Here the CDR3 DNA reads TGTGCCAGCAGTCTAGGGGCGGGGCTCAGCTCCTACGAGCAGTACGTC. It is translated as CASSLGAGLSSYEQYV.

The chain recombines TRBV6-6 with TRBJ2-1; D may be TRBD2 (6 bases). Germline V CDR1 and CDR2: MNHNY, SVGAGI (reference sequence). V was clipped by 7 bases and J by 7 bases, with 8 bases between them. The CDR3 runs 11 residues. The CDR3: CASTRGNEQFF. The CDR3 nucleotides read TGTGCCAGCACCCGGGGGAATGAGCAGTTCTTC.

The V and J genes are TRBV5-6 and TRBJ2-7, with TRBD2 identical over 7 bases. Looked up from germline, CDR1 is SGHDT and CDR2 is YYEEEE. Trimming took 7 bases from V and 7 from J; bases not matched to a gene: 8. This CDR3 contains 12 residues. CDR3 sequence: CASQGEGREQYF. As DNA, the CDR3 is TGTGCCAGCCAAGGGGAGGGGAGGGAGCAGTACTTC.

This rearrangement joins TRBV18 to TRBJ1-1, with 8 bases fitting TRBD1. The CDR3 consists of 15 residues. The ends lost 6 bases at V and 1 base at J; junction bases unmatched: 7. Germline lookup yields CDR1 KGHSH and CDR2 LQKENI. As DNA, the CDR3 is TGTGCCAGCTCCCGAGAGACAGGGGAGAACACTGAAGCTTTCTTT. Translating gives CASSRETGENTEAFF.

This clone was recorded once. Different DNA sequences within this sample yield the same CDR3. The chain combines TRBV29-1 with TRBJ1-2; TRBD1 matches at 7 bases. With 4 bases clipped from V and 0 bases from J, the junction kept 2 bases outside the gene matches. Germline values: CDR1 SQVTM, CDR2 ANQGSEA. The CDR3 contains 13 residues. CDR3 bases: TGCAGCGTTGGGGACAGAGCTAACTATGGCTACACCTTC. Amino acids: CSVGDRANYGYTF.

A single count supports this clone. This rearrangement joins TRBV7-2 to TRBJ1-1; 7 bases align to TRBD1. Per germline, CDR1 SGHTA and CDR2 FQGNSA. V dropped 1 base and J dropped 9; count of bases not matched to a gene: 8. The CDR3 has 14 residues. The CDR3 sequence: CASSLEGAVGKAFF. For the CDR3, the DNA is TGTGCCAGCAGCTTAGAGGGGGCTGTAGGTAAAGCTTTCTTT.

This chain uses TRBV30 with TRBJ2-1, with D tentatively TRBD2 (5 bases). V gave up 1 base and J gave up 7 bases, with 17 bases separating them. The CDR3 consists of 15 residues. Looked up from germline, CDR1 is GTSNPN and CDR2 is SVGIG (reference sequence). This CDR3 reads CAWSELVGVLNEQFF. In DNA, the CDR3 is TGTGCCTGGAGTGAACTAGTAGGTGTTTTGAATGAGCAGTTCTTC.

The genes are TRBV2 and TRBJ1-6, with 10 bases aligning to TRBD1. The germline gives CDR1 SNHLY, CDR2 FYNNEI. CDR3 size: 13 residues. The J segment lost 9 bases and the V segment lost 8 bases, leaving 4 bases of the junction unmatched. The CDR3 protein is CASARDRGSPLHF. CDR3 nucleotides: TGTGCCAGCGCCCGGGACAGGGGTTCACCCCTCCACTTT.

This clone was found a few times. This rearrangement joins TRBV5-5 to TRBJ1-2, with 8 bases fitting TRBD1. Per germline, CDR1 SGHKS and CDR2 YYEKEE (reference sequence). The trim removed 5 bases at V and 6 bases at J, leaving 15 bases unmatched. CDR3 length equals 16 residues. CDR3 sequence: CASSSWGATGGDGYTF. The CDR3 DNA follows: TGTGCCAGCAGTTCCTGGGGAGCTACAGGGGGGGATGGCTACACCTTC.

The chain uses TRBV2 and TRBJ2-1; 10 bases are a match to TRBD2. V lost 7 bases and J lost 6; bases outside the gene matches: 12. CDR1 and CDR2 from the germline V gene are SNHLY and FYNNEI. The CDR3 consists of 16 residues. CDR3 sequence: CASKVGYLAGANEQFF. CDR3 coding DNA: TGTGCCAGCAAGGTAGGGTACCTAGCGGGAGCCAATGAGCAGTTCTTC.

The chain links TRBV7-2 to TRBJ1-1; TRBD1 agrees at 7 bases. This CDR3 spans 16 amino acids. Germline lookup yields CDR1 SGHTA and CDR2 FQGNSA. Trimming cost V 1 base and J 4 bases; bases outside gene matches: 9. CDR3 sequence: CASSLEGGAGATEAFF. The CDR3 coding sequence is TGTGCCAGCAGCTTAGAAGGGGGCGCAGGAGCCACTGAAGCTTTCTTT.

The chain uses TRBV5-6 and TRBJ2-3; 8 bases map to TRBD2. The V gene's germline CDR1 is SGHDT and CDR2 YYEEEE. The trim removed 3 bases at V and 3 bases at J, leaving 6 bases unmatched. The CDR3 length is 15 residues. DNA for the CDR3: TGTGCCAGCAGCTCCCCGGGGGGGAGAACAGATACGCAGTATTTT. It codes for CASSSPGGRTDTQYF. Drawing the rest from reference TRBV5-6 and TRBJ2-3, the complete variable domain is DAGVTQSPTHLIKTRGQQVTLRCSPKSGHDTVSWYQQALGQGPQFIFQYYEEEERQRGNFPDRFSGHQFPNYSSELNVNALLLGDSALYLCASSSPGGRTDTQYFGPGTRLTVL.

There are a few counts of this clone. This sequence joins TRBV27 and TRBJ2-7; 8 bases fit TRBD2. Trimming took 2 bases from V and 6 from J; bases not matched to a gene: 6. Per germline, CDR1 MNHEY and CDR2 SMNVEV (reference sequence). The CDR3 loop spans 14 amino acids. The CDR3 DNA reads as TGTGCCAGCAGTTTACGGGAGGGCCTGGGCGAGCAGTACTTC. It is translated as CASSLREGLGEQYF.

V usage is TRBV30 and J usage is TRBJ2-7; 11 bases are shared with TRBD1. The CDR3 consists of 14 residues. J lost 3 bases, V lost 3 bases, and 4 bases had no gene match. The germline V gene has CDR1 GTSNPN and CDR2 SVGIG (reference sequence). CDR3 residues: CAWRWTGGNYEQYF. As DNA, the CDR3 is TGTGCCTGGAGGTGGACAGGGGGCAACTACGAGCAGTACTTC.

This chain links TRBV5-4 with TRBJ2-1, with 9 bases lining up with TRBD2. This CDR3 has 15 amino acids. V lost 0 bases and J lost 6; bases outside the gene matches: 4. CDR1 and CDR2 (germline): SGHNT, YYREEE (reference sequence). CDR3: CASSLVIAGANEQFF. The CDR3 nucleotides are TGTGCCAGCAGCTTGGTGATAGCGGGAGCCAATGAGCAGTTCTTC.

This chain joins TRBV2 and TRBJ1-2; possibly TRBD1 for D (5 bases). CDR1 and CDR2 from the germline V gene are SNHLY and FYNNEI. V was pared by 8 bases and J by 7 bases, with 17 bases between. The CDR3 covers 13 residues. The CDR3 region has the DNA TGTGCCAGCCTTAAGGAGCAGGGTATTGGCTACACCTTC. This sequence encodes CASLKEQGIGYTF.

The rearrangement joins TRBV7-2 to TRBJ2-7; a possible D gene is TRBD2 (7 bases). The length of the CDR3 is 15 residues. Per the germline V gene, CDR1 is SGHTA and CDR2 is FQGNSA. The V end lost 5 bases, the J end lost 2 bases, and 16 bases lay between the germline ends. CDR3 sequence: CASSQRGGVPYEQYF. The CDR3 nucleotides read TGTGCCAGCAGCCAAAGGGGGGGCGTCCCCTACGAGCAGTACTTC.

The chain couples TRBV19 to TRBJ2-1; 12 nucleotides align to TRBD2. Germline-derived CDR1 and CDR2 are LNHDA and SQIVND (reference sequence). There are 16 residues in the CDR3. Trimming cost V 5 bases and J 8 bases; bases outside gene matches: 10. CDR3 loop: CASSRRGTSGRDEQFF. The CDR3 DNA sequence: TGTGCCAGTAGTCGCCGTGGGACTAGCGGGCGGGATGAGCAGTTCTTC.

The chain links TRBV18 to TRBJ2-7; D is undetermined. The germline V gene has CDR1 KGHSH and CDR2 LQKENI. CDR3 length equals 12 residues. Trimming cost V 2 bases and J 6 bases, with 8 bases left between them. The CDR3 coding sequence is TGTGCCAGCTCACCATCATTCGGCGAGCAGTACTTC. This translates into CASSPSFGEQYF. Variable domain in full (rest from reference TRBV18 and TRBJ2-7): NAGVMQNPRHLVRRRGQEARLRCSPMKGHSHVYWYRQLPEEGLKFMVYLQKENIIDESGMPKERFSAEFPKEGPSILRIQQVVRGDSAAYFCASSPSFGEQYFGPGTRLTVT.

This clone has only one observation. V gene TRBV11-3 combines with J gene TRBJ2-7, with D maybe TRBD1 (5 bases). Trimming stripped 2 bases from V and 5 bases from J, with 16 bases between. This CDR3 spans 15 amino acids. Germline assignment: CDR1 SGHNT and CDR2 YENEEA. In nucleotides, the CDR3 is TGTGCCAGCAGCTTATTTGGGGCAGGGCGCGACGAGCAGTACTTC. This sequence encodes CASSLFGAGRDEQYF.